This T cell receptor beta chain was captured in a study of blood T cell repertoires in COVID-19. Background on the study: The analysed material was cDNA or gDNA that came from T cells, B-cell-depleted T cells, or PBMCs.

The table came from immunoSEQ multiplex PCR; TCRdb's copy has only in-frame clones and leaves some out. The data contain about 190,000 clones, approximately 85% of them singletons. The CDR3 has 12 amino acids. Germline V gene data show CDR1 as MNHNY and CDR2 as SVGAGI (reference sequence). Trimming took 4 bases from V and 5 from J; bases not matched to a gene: 2. The sequencing input was peripheral blood. This TCR was sampled from an elderly man with COVID-19, enrolled during active disease. The chain employs TRBV6-6 and TRBJ2-7, with 7 nucleotides matching TRBD1. CDR3 protein: CASSSDRDEQYF. The CDR3 coding sequence is TGTGCCAGCAGTTCCGACAGGGACGAGCAGTACTTC.